The text below deals with one T cell receptor (beta chain). Its antigen is not known. Germline V gene data show CDR1 as SGDLS and CDR2 as YYNGEE. The V gene lost 0 bases and the J gene lost 6 bases, with 13 bases spanning the gap. The CDR3 length is 14 residues. These data belong to a study of T cell repertoires in cytomegalovirus infection. Across the study: It can be stated that public TCR beta signatures indicated CMV infection as well as a matching HLA type.

TCRdb independently ran MiXCR on the reads; one entry per CDR3 protein. This table has 150,000 to 200,000 distinct CDR3 sequences, approximately 17% appearing once. Study-wide results and caveats: HLA-C-restricted CMV-specific TCR beta clonotypes were dominant in the ex vivo response.

The sequence was obtained from a human donor in good health (CMV status not recorded). Some clones in this sample may be carry-over from other donors' samples. The sequencing input was CD8+ T cells from PBMCs. The V gene is TRBV9, the J gene TRBJ2-7, with a possible D match to TRBD2 (5 bases). The CDR3 DNA reads TGTGCCAGCAGCGTAGTTGAGGGCTCTGGCGAGCAGTACTTC. This translates into CASSVVEGSGEQYF.